These T cell receptor beta chains were read from a single sample in a study of cytomegalovirus exposure and HLA in healthy donors. Clones were sequenced by immunoSEQ multiplex PCR, and TCRdb holds only the in-frame ones, with some missing. The sample lists about 160,000 clones, around 80% seen once, with around 6.5% in the top ten. Sequencing was carried out using PBMCs. These receptors all stem from a male donor in good health and CMV-seropositive. Both conserved end residues are part of each CDR3.

TRBJ2-3	TRBV28	CASSSGGATDTQYF
TRBJ2-5	TRBV7-7	CASSPFLGRGETQYF
TRBJ2-7	TRBV11-2	CASSQSSGSYEQYF
TRBJ2-1	TRBV5-4	CASSLSLASYNEQFF
TRBJ2-1	TRBV9	CASSAPLRSNEQFF
TRBJ2-5	TRBV5-1	CASSLRLAGASETQYF
TRBJ2-2	TRBV18	CASSPAAGDTGELFF
NA	TRBV28	CASSSSDRDYEQYF
TRBJ1-1	TRBV21-1	CASLGSSRGKVVAFF
TRBJ1-5	TRBV2	CASSETSGNQPQHF
TRBJ2-1	TRBV29-1	CSVGPLAGLLNEQFF
TRBJ2-1	TRBV7-9	CASSLGLAGGDEQFF
TRBJ1-1	TRBV10-3	CAISESIGQGAFF
TRBJ2-7	TRBV5-4	CASSLGQSYEQYF
TRBJ2-4	TRBV29-1	CSVEGSRGNIQYF
TRBJ1-3	TRBV7-2	CASSQASGNTIYF
TRBJ2-4	TRBV19	CASTTGGNIQYF
TRBJ2-3	TRBV27	CASSLRGRAPSTDTQYF
TRBJ1-6	TRBV2	CAQAPRQGAGSPLHF
TRBJ1-1	TRBV10-3	CAISVGRQGRTEAFF
TRBJ1-6	TRBV12-2	CASRLASGPGNSPLHF
TRBJ2-7	TRBV11-1	CASSFLGGTHSYEQYF
TRBJ2-7	TRBV27	CASSLSNLGLPVEQYF
TRBJ1-1	TRBV9	CASSARAGSMNTEAFF
TRBJ2-5	TRBV9	CASSVRGGLEGETQYF
TRBJ1-5	TRBV7-2	CASSQTANQPQHF
TRBJ2-7	TRBV28	CASSPLTSGRSYEQYF
TRBJ1-2	TRBV6-1	CASSEAVRPAF
TRBJ2-7	TRBV11-1	CASSRTGVSYEQYF
TRBJ2-1	TRBV11-3	CASSPSVADEQFF
TRBJ2-7	TRBV27	CASSWGPSSYEQYF
TRBJ1-5	TRBV6-1	CASSADRGGYSNQPQHF
TRBJ2-7	TRBV28	CASDAPGQGFYEQYF
TRBJ1-1	TRBV7-8	CASSLDSGEAFF
TRBJ1-1	TRBV28	CASSSRLQGDTEAFF
TRBJ2-7	TRBV25-1	CASGGTSTHEQYF
TRBJ2-4	TRBV13	CASSLAGGSFGIQYF
TRBJ2-2	TRBV30	CAWSVRSGINTGELFF
TRBJ2-6	TRBV5-8	CASSFQFSGANVLTF
TRBJ2-7	TRBV7-3	CASSLTGVDDEQYF
TRBJ1-4	TRBV4-1	CASSHKSLMRDEKLFF
TRBJ1-6	TRBV19	CASSIPQGAERSPLHF
TRBJ2-2	TRBV6-5	CASSYETTNTGELFF
TRBJ2-2	TRBV11-2	CASSSATGVKSGELFF
TRBJ1-3	TRBV19	CASSIDRDTNSGNTIYF
TRBJ2-5	TRBV4-1	CASSQDLRGRETQYF
TRBJ2-5	TRBV5-4	CASSLGQIQETQYF
TRBJ2-2	TRBV7-2	CASRGREAGNTGELFF
TRBJ2-7	TRBV27	CASKQRESSSTYEQYF
TRBJ1-5	TRBV30	CAWTKSGGKYQPQHF
TRBJ1-1	TRBV19	CASKTGMNTEAFF
TRBJ1-1	TRBV5-1	CASSLGPGANTEAFF
TRBJ2-1	TRBV19	CASSIASGGAYNEQFF
TRBJ2-2	TRBV28	CASKDRNTGELFF